The TCR beta chain described here comes from a study of cytomegalovirus exposure and HLA in healthy donors. With 60 Vbeta and 13 Jbeta primers, the PCR was carried out. Sequenced by immunoSEQ multiplex PCR; TCRdb stores in-frame clones only, minus some. In the table there are hundreds of thousands of clones, around 80% of which are singletons. This clone came up once. Sequencing input: PBMCs. The clonotype originates from a man younger than 35 in good health and CMV-seronegative.

CDR3 nucleotides: TGTGCCAGCAGCTTAGGGGGGCCGATGGATGGCTACACCTTC. Translated: CASSLGGPMDGYTF. The rearrangement uses TRBV11-2 and TRBJ1-2; a weak D match, TRBD1 (6 bases). V was shortened by 1 base and J by 6 bases, with 12 bases between the two germline ends. The CDR3 runs 14 residues. Germline V gene sequence: CDR1 SGHAT, CDR2 FQNNGV.